These 17 T cell receptor beta chains came from one sample sequenced in a study of T cell changes during pregnancy in multiple sclerosis. Only in-frame clones appear in the TCRdb table, and some are missing; sequencing was by immunoSEQ multiplex PCR. The sample includes about 80,000 clones, 89% of them seen just once. Here the sequenced sample was peripheral blood, taken before pregnancy. These receptors originate from a female donor with multiple sclerosis, enrolled in a pregnancy study.

J is TRBJ2-5 and V is TRBV11-1; 7 bases fit TRBD2. Germline V gene data show CDR1 as SGHAT and CDR2 as FQDESV (reference sequence). The CDR3 is 14 amino acids. V dropped 5 bases and J dropped 3; count of bases not matched to a gene: 6. The CDR3 DNA follows: TGTGCCAGCAGCCTACGGACTAGGGAAGAGACCCAGTACTTC. It codes for CASSLRTREETQYF.

The chain recombines TRBV9 with TRBJ2-1; 7 bases align to TRBD2. Germline V gene lookup returns CDR1 SGDLS and CDR2 YYNGEE. The trim removed 1 base at V and 4 bases at J, leaving 5 bases unmatched. This CDR3 contains 15 residues. This chain's CDR3 is CASSVRGGPYNEQFF. The CDR3 DNA reads TGTGCCAGCAGCGTACGCGGGGGACCTTACAATGAGCAGTTCTTC.

This clone showed up just a few times. The chain uses TRBV11-3 and TRBJ2-1, with 7 bases identical to TRBD2. Germline V gives CDR1 SGHNT, CDR2 YENEEA. V lost 3 bases, J lost 6 bases, and 8 bases stayed unmatched. The CDR3 runs to 15 residues. The CDR3 sequence: CASSFRTSDVNEQFF. CDR3 DNA sequence: TGTGCCAGCAGCTTTAGAACTAGCGATGTCAATGAGCAGTTCTTC.

The chain couples TRBV11-2 to TRBJ2-6, with D possibly being TRBD1 (5 bases). This CDR3 has 15 residues. Trimming removed 3 bases at V and 0 bases at J, with 6 bases between. Germline values: CDR1 SGHAT, CDR2 FQNNGV. In DNA, the CDR3 is TGTGCCAGCAGCTTTAGGGGCTCTGGGGCCAACGTCCTGACTTTC. Its protein is CASSFRGSGANVLTF.

V gene TRBV19 combines with J gene TRBJ1-5, with TRBD1 matching over 7 bases. The CDR3 covers 17 residues. The V gene end was trimmed by 6 bases and the J gene end by 1 base; junction bases not matched to a gene: 12. Germline-derived CDR1 and CDR2 are LNHDA and SQIVND (reference sequence). CDR3 in amino acids: CASSVGTAAPSNQPQHF. The DNA for the CDR3 is TGTGCCAGTAGCGTCGGGACAGCCGCTCCAAGCAATCAGCCCCAGCATTTT. Filled out from reference TRBV19 and TRBJ1-5, the complete variable domain reads DGGITQSPKYLFRKEGQNVTLSCEQNLNHDAMYWYRQDPGQGLRLIYYSQIVNDFQKGDIAEGYSVSREKKESFPLTVTSAQKNPTAFYLCASSVGTAAPSNQPQHFGDGTRLSIL.

J is TRBJ2-5 and V is TRBV5-1; D gene ambiguous. Trimming pared 4 bases from V and 4 bases from J, leaving 17 bases between. The CDR3 covers 15 residues. Germline CDR1 SGHRS, CDR2 YFSETQ. The CDR3 sequence is CASSGLVNSPETQYF. The CDR3 DNA reads TGCGCCAGCAGCGGGCTGGTAAACTCCCCAGAGACCCAGTACTTC.

CDR3: CASSLKSFRTGNTEAFF. As DNA, the CDR3 is TGTGCCAGCAGCTTAAAAAGTTTCCGGACAGGCAACACTGAAGCTTTCTTT. The rearrangement links TRBV11-3 to TRBJ1-1; the match to TRBD1 covers 7 bases. V lost 2 bases and J lost 2; bases outside the gene matches: 11. Germline V gene lookup returns CDR1 SGHNT and CDR2 YENEEA. The CDR3 covers 17 residues.

The chain employs TRBV19 and TRBJ2-1; TRBD1 aligns across 8 bases. With V trimmed by 8 bases and J by 7 bases, 10 bases remained unmatched. The CDR3 runs to 14 residues. Germline V lookup: CDR1 LNHDA, CDR2 SQIVND (reference sequence). In nucleotides, the CDR3 is TGTGCCAGTGGCGAGACAGGGGCCGGGAATGAGCAGTTCTTC. Protein sequence: CASGETGAGNEQFF.

The chain joins TRBV19 to TRBJ1-5; TRBD1 matches at 10 bases. Trimming at V came to 6 bases and at J to 5 bases, leaving 4 bases not matched to a gene. CDR1 is LNHDA, CDR2 SQIVND, per germline (reference sequence). The CDR3 runs 14 residues. CDR3 residues: CASSRDRGHQPQHF. The CDR3 DNA follows: TGTGCCAGTAGCAGGGACAGGGGACATCAGCCCCAGCATTTT.

CDR3 in DNA: TGTGCCAGCAGCTTGGGTGGGGGGGAACGCGAAAAACTGTTTTTT. Its protein product is CASSLGGGEREKLFF. This chain links TRBV5-4 with TRBJ1-4, with a possible D match to TRBD1 (5 bases). The germline V gene has CDR1 SGHNT and CDR2 YYREEE (reference sequence). V shed 0 bases and J shed 8 bases, with 14 bases lying between them. The CDR3 is 15 residues long.

In the case of this clone: The germline gene is not matched at one end of the junction; a read error may be the cause. The chain has TRBV27 and TRBJ1-4; tentatively, D is TRBD1 (6 bases). Germline V CDR1 and CDR2: MNHEY, SMNVEV (reference sequence). The CDR3 has 17 residues. CDR3 coding DNA: TGTGCCAGCAGTCTATCCGGGACACCTGCAACTAATGAAAAACTGTTTTTT. Amino acids: CASSLSGTPATNEKLFF.

This sequence joins TRBV27 and TRBJ2-1; possible D gene TRBD1, 6 bases. The ends were cut back, 2 bases at V and 7 bases at J, with 9 bases in the middle. CDR3 length equals 13 residues. Germline V gene lookup returns CDR1 MNHEY and CDR2 SMNVEV (reference sequence). The CDR3 region is CASSLGQGNEQFF. For the CDR3, the DNA is TGTGCCAGCAGTTTAGGGCAGGGGAATGAGCAGTTCTTC.

This chain links TRBV7-3 with TRBJ2-6; D possibly corresponds to TRBD1 (5 bases). V gave up 5 bases and J gave up 0 bases, with 8 bases separating them. Germline CDR1 is SGHTA and CDR2 is FQGTGA. The CDR3 sequence is 15 residues long. The CDR3 bases are TGTGCCAGCAGCCCCCAGGGCTCTGGGGCCAACGTCCTGACTTTC. It encodes CASSPQGSGANVLTF.

The chain uses TRBV5-6 and TRBJ2-1; the D is unclear. This CDR3 is 15 amino acids long. CDR1 SGHDT and CDR2 YYEEEE come from the germline V gene. V shed 3 bases and J shed 6 bases, with 16 bases lying between them. CDR3 protein: CASSSDWPFSNEQFF. In DNA, the CDR3 is TGTGCCAGCAGCTCTGACTGGCCCTTTTCCAATGAGCAGTTCTTC. The whole variable domain, filled in from reference TRBV5-6 and TRBJ2-1, reads DAGVTQSPTHLIKTRGQQVTLRCSPKSGHDTVSWYQQALGQGPQFIFQYYEEEERQRGNFPDRFSGHQFPNYSSELNVNALLLGDSALYLCASSSDWPFSNEQFFGPGTRLTVL.

The sample holds one count of this clone. The J gene is TRBJ1-2, the V gene TRBV5-4; TRBD1 matches 10 bases. Germline V gene data show CDR1 as SGHNT and CDR2 as YYREEE (reference sequence). CDR3 length: 15 amino acids. The V segment lost 5 bases and the J segment 3 bases; nucleotides outside the gene matches: 7. The CDR3 nucleotides read TGTGCCAGCAGTTCCCGGACAGGGGGAGACTATGGCTACACCTTC. This sequence encodes CASSSRTGGDYGYTF.

V gene TRBV6-5 combines with J gene TRBJ1-4; the D is unclear. The V end was cut by 10 bases, the J end by 8 bases, with 17 bases between. Germline CDR1 is MNHEY and CDR2 is SVGAGI. The CDR3 extends over 13 amino acids. CDR3 sequence (DNA): TGTGCCACCAGAGCGGCCAATGGGGAAAAACTGTTTTTT. It is translated as CATRAANGEKLFF.

The chain employs TRBV7-2 and TRBJ1-6; no firm D call. Germline CDR1 reads SGHTA; CDR2 reads FQGNSA. The CDR3 sequence is 14 residues long. V was shortened by 5 bases and J by 0 bases, with 5 bases between the two germline ends. This chain's CDR3 is CASSRVSYNSPLHF. CDR3 DNA sequence: TGTGCCAGCAGCCGTGTCTCCTATAATTCACCCCTCCACTTT. The full variable domain, completed using reference TRBV7-2 and TRBJ1-6, is GAGVSQSPSNKVTEKGKDVELRCDPISGHTALYWYRQSLGQGLEFLIYFQGNSAPDKSGLPSDRFSAERTGGSVSTLTIQRTQQEDSAVYLCASSRVSYNSPLHFGNGTRLTVT.